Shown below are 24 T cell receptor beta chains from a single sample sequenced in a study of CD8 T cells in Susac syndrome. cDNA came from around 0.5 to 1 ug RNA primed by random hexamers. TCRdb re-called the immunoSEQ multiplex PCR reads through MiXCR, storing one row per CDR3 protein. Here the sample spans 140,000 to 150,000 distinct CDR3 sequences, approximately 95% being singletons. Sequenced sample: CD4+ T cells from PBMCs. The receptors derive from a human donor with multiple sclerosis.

The CDR3 is CASSFGSSNKNEQFF. The CDR3 DNA sequence: TGCGCCAGCAGCTTCGGCAGCTCCAACAAGAATGAGCAGTTCTTC. J is TRBJ2-1 and V is TRBV5-1; D gene uncertain. Germline CDR1 SGHRS, CDR2 YFSETQ. Between the trimmed V and J ends, which lost 2 bases and 7 bases, there was a span of 16 bases. The CDR3 runs 15 residues. Complete variable domain (other parts from reference TRBV5-1 and TRBJ2-1): KAGVTQTPRYLIKTRGQQVTLSCSPISGHRSVSWYQQTPGQGLQFLFEYFSETQRNKGNFPGRFSGRQFSNSRSEMNVSTLELGDSALYLCASSFGSSNKNEQFFGPGTRLTVL.

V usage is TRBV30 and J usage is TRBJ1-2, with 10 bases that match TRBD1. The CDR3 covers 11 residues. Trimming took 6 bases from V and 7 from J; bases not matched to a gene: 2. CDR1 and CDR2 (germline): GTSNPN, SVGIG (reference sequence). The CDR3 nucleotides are TGTGCCTGCTGGGACAGGGGTGGCTACACCTTC. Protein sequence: CACWDRGGYTF.

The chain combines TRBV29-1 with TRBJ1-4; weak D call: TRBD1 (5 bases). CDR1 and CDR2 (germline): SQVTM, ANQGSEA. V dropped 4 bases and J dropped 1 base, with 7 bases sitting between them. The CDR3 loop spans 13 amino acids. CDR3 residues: CSVGGGTNEKLFF. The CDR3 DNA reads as TGCAGCGTTGGGGGCGGAACTAATGAAAAACTGTTTTTT.

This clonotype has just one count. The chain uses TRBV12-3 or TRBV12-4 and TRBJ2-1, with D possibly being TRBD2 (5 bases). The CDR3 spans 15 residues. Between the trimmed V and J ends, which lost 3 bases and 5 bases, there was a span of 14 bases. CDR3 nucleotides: TGTGCCAGCAGTTTCCTCGCGGGTCTTAACAATGAGCAGTTCTTC. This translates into CASSFLAGLNNEQFF.

The CDR3 loop is CASSLRNQDTEAFF. The DNA of the CDR3 is TGCGCCAGCAGCCTTAGGAATCAAGACACTGAAGCTTTCTTT. This chain links TRBV5-1 with TRBJ1-1; no firm D call. This CDR3 spans 14 amino acids. Germline CDR1 and CDR2: SGHRS and YFSETQ. Trimming took off 4 bases at V and 3 bases at J, with 13 bases between the two ends.

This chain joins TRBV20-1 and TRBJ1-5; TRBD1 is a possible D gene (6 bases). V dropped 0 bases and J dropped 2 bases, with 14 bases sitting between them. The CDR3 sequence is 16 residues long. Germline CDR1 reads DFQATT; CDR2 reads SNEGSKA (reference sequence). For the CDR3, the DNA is TGCAGTGCTAGAGATCTATCCAGGGGAGGCAATCAGCCCCAGCATTTT. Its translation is CSARDLSRGGNQPQHF.

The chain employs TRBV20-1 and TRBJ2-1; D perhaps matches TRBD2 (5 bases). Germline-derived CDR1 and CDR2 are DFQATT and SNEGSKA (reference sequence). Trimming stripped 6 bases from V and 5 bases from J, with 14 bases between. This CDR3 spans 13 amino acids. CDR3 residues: CSALDGRHNEQFF. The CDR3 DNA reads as TGCAGTGCCCTAGATGGGAGACACAATGAGCAGTTCTTC.

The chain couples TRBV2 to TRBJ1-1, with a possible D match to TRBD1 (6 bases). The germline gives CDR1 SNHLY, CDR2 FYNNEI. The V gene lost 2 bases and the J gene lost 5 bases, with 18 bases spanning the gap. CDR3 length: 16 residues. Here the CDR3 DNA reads TGTGCCAGCAGTGAAAGAATTTGGGGGCTGGGAACTGAAGCTTTCTTT. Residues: CASSERIWGLGTEAFF.

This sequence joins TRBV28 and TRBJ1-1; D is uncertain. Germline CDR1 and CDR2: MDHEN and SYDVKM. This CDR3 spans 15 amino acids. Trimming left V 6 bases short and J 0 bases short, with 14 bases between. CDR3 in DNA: TGTGCCAGCAGCCTACGTGGCTCGATGAACACTGAAGCTTTCTTT. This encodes CASSLRGSMNTEAFF.

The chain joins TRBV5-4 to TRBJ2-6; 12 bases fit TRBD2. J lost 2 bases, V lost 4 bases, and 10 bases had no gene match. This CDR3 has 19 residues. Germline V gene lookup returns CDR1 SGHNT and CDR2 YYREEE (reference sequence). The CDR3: CASSPGLAGQGTGANVLTF. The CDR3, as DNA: TGTGCCAGCAGCCCAGGACTAGCGGGGCAAGGGACTGGGGCCAACGTCCTGACTTTC. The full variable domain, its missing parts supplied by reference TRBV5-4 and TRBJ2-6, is ETGVTQSPTHLIKTRGQQVTLRCSSQSGHNTVSWYQQALGQGPQFIFQYYREEENGRGNFPPRFSGLQFPNYSSELNVNALELDDSALYLCASSPGLAGQGTGANVLTFGAGSRLTVL.

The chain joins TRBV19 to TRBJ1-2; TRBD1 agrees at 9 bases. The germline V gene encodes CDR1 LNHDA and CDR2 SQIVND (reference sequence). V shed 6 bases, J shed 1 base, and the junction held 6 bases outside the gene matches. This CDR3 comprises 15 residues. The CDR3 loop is CASRGTGHDNYGYTF. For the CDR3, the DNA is TGTGCCAGTAGGGGGACAGGGCACGATAACTATGGCTACACCTTC.

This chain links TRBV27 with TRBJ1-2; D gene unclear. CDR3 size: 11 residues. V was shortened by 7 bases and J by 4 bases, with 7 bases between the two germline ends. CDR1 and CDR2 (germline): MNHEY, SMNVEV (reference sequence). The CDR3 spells CASKSGYGYTF. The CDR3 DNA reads TGTGCCAGCAAATCAGGCTATGGCTACACCTTC.

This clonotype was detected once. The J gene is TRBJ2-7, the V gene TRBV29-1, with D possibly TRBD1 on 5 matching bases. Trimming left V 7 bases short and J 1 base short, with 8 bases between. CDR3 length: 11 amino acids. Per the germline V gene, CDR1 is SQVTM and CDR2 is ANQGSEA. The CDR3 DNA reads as TGCAGCGCTGCAGGGTCCTACGAGCAGTACTTC. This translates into CSAAGSYEQYF.

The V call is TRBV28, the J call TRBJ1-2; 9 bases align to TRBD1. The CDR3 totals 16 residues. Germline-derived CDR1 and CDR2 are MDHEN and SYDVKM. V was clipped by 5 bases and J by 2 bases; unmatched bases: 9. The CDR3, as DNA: TGTGCCAGCAGTCGATCAGGGACAGGGTTAAACTATGGCTACACCTTC. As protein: CASSRSGTGLNYGYTF.

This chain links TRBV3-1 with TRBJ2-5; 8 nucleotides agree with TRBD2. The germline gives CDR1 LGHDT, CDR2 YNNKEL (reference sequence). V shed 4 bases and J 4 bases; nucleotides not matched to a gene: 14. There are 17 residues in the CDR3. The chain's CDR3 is CASSPSPSGGRRETQYF. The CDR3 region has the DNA TGTGCCAGCAGCCCAAGTCCTAGTGGCGGGAGGCGAGAGACCCAGTACTTC.

DNA of the CDR3: TGCGCCAGCAGCCAAGAGGCAGGCGTGGGTTACACCTTC. Translating gives CASSQEAGVGYTF. The chain is built from TRBV4-1 and TRBJ1-2, with D uncertain. Trimming took 0 bases from V and 11 from J, leaving 13 bases between them. There are 13 residues in the CDR3. Germline-derived CDR1 and CDR2 are MGHRA and YSYEKL.

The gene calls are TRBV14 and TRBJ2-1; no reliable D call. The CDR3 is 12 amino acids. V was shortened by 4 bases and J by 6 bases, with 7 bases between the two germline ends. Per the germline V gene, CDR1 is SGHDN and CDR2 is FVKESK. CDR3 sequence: CASSLNPNEQFF. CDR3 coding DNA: TGTGCCAGCAGCCTCAACCCCAATGAGCAGTTCTTC. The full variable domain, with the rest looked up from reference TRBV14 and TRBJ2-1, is EAGVTQFPSHSVIEKGQTVTLRCDPISGHDNLYWYRRVMGKEIKFLLHFVKESKQDESGMPNNRFLAERTGGTYSTLKVQPAELEDSGVYFCASSLNPNEQFFGPGTRLTVL.

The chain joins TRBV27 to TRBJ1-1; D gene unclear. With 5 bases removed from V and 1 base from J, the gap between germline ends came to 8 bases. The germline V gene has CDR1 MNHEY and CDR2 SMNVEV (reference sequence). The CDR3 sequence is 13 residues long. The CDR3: CASSAPGNTEAFF. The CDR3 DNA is TGTGCCAGCAGTGCCCCGGGGAACACTGAAGCTTTCTTT.

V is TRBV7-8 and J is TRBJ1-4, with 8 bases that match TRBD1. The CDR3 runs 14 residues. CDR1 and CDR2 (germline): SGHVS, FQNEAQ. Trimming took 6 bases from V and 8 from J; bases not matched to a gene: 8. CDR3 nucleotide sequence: TGTGCCAGCAGTCGCCAGACAGGGGACGAAAAACTGTTTTTT. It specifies CASSRQTGDEKLFF.

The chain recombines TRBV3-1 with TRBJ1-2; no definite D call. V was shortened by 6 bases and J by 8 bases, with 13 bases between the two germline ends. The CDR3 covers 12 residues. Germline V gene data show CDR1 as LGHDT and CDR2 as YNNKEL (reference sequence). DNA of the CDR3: TGTGCCAGCAGGGACTCTAGAGGAGGCTACACCTTC. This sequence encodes CASRDSRGGYTF.

This CDR3 is CASSRDGLSYEQYF. The CDR3 DNA reads as TGCGCCAGCAGCCGGGACGGTCTCTCCTACGAGCAGTACTTC. This sequence joins TRBV5-1 and TRBJ2-7; D may match TRBD1 or TRBD2 (5 bases each). Germline-derived CDR1 and CDR2 are SGHRS and YFSETQ. Trimming stripped 4 bases from V and 0 bases from J, with 11 bases between. This CDR3 has 14 amino acids.

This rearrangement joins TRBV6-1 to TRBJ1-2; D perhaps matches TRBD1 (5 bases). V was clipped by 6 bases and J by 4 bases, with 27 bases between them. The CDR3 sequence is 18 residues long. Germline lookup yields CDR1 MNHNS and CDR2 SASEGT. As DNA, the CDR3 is TGTGCCAGCAGCGCCGGGACGGTCCGTACCAAGTCTGGCTATGGCTACACCTTC. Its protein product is CASSAGTVRTKSGYGYTF.

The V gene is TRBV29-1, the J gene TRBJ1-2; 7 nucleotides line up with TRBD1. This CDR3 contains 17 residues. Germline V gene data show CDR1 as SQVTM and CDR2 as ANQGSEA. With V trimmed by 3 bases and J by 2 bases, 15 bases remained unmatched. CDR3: CSVDWGQMVGTNYGYTF. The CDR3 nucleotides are TGCAGCGTTGACTGGGGACAGATGGTAGGGACCAACTATGGCTACACCTTC.

Here the CDR3 DNA reads TGTGCCAGCAGTTTAGGATTTCAGCCCCAGCATTTT. Residues: CASSLGFQPQHF. The chain is built from TRBV12-3 or TRBV12-4 and TRBJ1-5, with D unresolved. This CDR3 region has 12 residues. V was clipped by 1 base and J by 6 bases, with 4 bases between them.